This section outlines one TCR beta chain sequence together with its context. The antigen is not known. CDR3 size: 17 residues. Germline values: CDR1 LGHNT, CDR2 FRNRAP. Trimming took 1 base from V and 0 from J, leaving 16 bases between them. These data come from a study of graft-versus-host responses after intestinal transplantation. Clones were read by immunoSEQ multiplex PCR, and TCRdb kept only the in-frame ones, dropping some. In the table there are some 120,000 clones, approximately 90% of which are singletons. The clonotype was recovered from a human donor who received an intestinal transplant. The sample was unstimulated CD4+ T cells sorted from spleen or lymph node cells, taken before intestinal transplant. The rearrangement uses TRBV12-5 and TRBJ2-7; TRBD1 might be the D (6 bases). In DNA form, the CDR3 reads TGTGCTAGTGGTTTGGGCACCGGGACAATGAGCTCCTACGAGCAGTACTTC. Its protein product is CASGLGTGTMSSYEQYF.